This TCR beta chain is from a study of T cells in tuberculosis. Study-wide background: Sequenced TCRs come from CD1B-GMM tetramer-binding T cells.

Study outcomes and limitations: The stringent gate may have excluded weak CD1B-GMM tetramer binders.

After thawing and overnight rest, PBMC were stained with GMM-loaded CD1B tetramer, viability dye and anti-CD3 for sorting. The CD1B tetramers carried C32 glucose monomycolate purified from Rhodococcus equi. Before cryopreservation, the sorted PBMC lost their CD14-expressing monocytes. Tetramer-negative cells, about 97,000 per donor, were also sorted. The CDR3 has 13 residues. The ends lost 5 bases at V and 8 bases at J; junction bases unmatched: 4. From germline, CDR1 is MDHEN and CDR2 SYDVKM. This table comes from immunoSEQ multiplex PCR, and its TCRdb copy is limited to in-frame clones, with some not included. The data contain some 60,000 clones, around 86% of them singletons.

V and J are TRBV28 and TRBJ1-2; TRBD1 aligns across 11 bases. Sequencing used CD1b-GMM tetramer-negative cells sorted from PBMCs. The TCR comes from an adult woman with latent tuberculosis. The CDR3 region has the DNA TGTGCCAGCAGTACCCGGACAGGGGGCGGCTACACCTTC. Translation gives CASSTRTGGGYTF.